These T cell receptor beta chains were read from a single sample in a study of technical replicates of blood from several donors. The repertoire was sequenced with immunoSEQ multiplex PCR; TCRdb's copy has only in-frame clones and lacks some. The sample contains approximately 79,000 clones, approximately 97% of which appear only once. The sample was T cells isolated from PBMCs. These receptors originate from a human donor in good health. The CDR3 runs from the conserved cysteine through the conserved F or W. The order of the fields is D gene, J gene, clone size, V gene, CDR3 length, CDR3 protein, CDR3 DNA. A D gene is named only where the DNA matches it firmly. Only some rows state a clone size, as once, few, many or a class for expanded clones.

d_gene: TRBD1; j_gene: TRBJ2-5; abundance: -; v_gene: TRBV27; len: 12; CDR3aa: CASGNRGETQYF; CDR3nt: TGTGCCAGCGGTAACAGGGGAGAGACCCAGTACTTC
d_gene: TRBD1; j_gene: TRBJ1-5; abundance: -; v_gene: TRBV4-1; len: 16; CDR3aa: CASSPQGDTPDQPQHF; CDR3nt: TGCGCCAGCAGCCCGCAGGGGGACACGCCGGATCAGCCCCAGCATTTT
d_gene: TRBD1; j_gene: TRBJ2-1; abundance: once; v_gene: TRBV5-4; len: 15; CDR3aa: CASSSSKTGNNEQFF; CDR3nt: TGTGCCAGCAGCTCAAGCAAGACAGGGAACAATGAGCAGTTCTTC
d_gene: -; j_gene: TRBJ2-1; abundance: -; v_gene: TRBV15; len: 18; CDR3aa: CATSRDQGSTWKAGEQFF; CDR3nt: TGTGCCACCAGCAGAGATCAGGGTTCTACATGGAAGGCAGGGGAGCAGTTCTTC
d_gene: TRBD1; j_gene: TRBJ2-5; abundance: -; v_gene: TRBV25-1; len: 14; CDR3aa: CASSGTGWQETQYF; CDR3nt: TGTGCCAGCAGTGGGACAGGGTGGCAAGAGACCCAGTACTTC
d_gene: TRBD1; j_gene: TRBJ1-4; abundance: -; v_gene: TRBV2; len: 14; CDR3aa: CASGGDRGGEKLFF; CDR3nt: TGTGCCAGCGGGGGAGACAGGGGTGGTGAAAAACTGTTTTTT
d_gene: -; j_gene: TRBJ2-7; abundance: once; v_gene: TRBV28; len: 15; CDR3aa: CASRVKSRDSYEQYF; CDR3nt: TGTGCCAGCAGGGTGAAATCTAGAGACTCCTACGAGCAGTACTTC
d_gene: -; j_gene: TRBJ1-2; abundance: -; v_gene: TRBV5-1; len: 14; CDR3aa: CASSLGQTDYGYTF; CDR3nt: TGCGCCAGCAGCTTGGGACAGACAGATTATGGCTACACCTTC
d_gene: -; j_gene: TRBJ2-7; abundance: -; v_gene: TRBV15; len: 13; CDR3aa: CATRENVGAGPNF; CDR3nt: TGTGCCACCAGAGAAAACGTTGGGGCAGGGCCTAACTTC
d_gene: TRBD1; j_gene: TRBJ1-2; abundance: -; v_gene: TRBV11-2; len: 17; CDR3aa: CASSFGQGETGLGGYTF; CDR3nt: TGTGCCAGCAGTTTCGGTCAGGGGGAAACGGGCCTCGGTGGCTACACCTTC
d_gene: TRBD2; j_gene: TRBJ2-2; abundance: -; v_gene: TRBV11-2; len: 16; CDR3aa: CASSLLAGGRTGELFF; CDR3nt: TGTGCCAGCAGCTTGCTAGCGGGGGGCAGGACCGGGGAGCTGTTTTTT
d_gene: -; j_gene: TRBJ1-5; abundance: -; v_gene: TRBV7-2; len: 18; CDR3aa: CASSLTPGRVYSNQPQHF; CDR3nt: TGTGCCAGCAGCTTAACCCCGGGGAGGGTTTATAGCAATCAGCCCCAGCATTTT
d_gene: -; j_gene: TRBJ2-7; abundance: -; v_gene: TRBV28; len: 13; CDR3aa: CASSSGTLYEQYF; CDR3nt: TGTGCCAGCAGTTCGGGGACACTTTACGAGCAGTACTTC
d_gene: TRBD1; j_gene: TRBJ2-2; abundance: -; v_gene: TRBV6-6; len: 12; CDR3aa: CASRQGTGELFF; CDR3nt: TGTGCCAGCAGACAGGGGACCGGGGAGCTGTTTTTT